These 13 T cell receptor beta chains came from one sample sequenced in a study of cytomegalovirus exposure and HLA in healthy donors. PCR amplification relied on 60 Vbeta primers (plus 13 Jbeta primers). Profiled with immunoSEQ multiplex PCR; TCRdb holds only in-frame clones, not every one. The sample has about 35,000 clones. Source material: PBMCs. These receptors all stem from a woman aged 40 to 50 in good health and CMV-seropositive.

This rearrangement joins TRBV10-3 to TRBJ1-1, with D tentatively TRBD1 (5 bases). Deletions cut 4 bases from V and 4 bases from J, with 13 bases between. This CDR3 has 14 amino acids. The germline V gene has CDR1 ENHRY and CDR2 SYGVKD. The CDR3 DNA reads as TGTGCCATCAGTGCAGAACTCGGGGGCACTGAAGCTTTCTTT. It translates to CAISAELGGTEAFF.

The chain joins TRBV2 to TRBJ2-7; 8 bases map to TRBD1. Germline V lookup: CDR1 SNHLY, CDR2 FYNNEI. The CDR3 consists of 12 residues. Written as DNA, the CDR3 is TGTGCTACACAGGGGGAGGACTACGAGCAGTACTTC. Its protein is CATQGEDYEQYF.

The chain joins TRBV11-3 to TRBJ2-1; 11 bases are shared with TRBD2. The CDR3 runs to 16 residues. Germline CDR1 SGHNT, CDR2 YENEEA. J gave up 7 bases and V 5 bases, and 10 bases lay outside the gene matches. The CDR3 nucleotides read TGTGCCAGCAGCCCAGGTGGTAGCGGGAGGGGGAATGAGCAGTTCTTC. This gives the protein CASSPGGSGRGNEQFF.

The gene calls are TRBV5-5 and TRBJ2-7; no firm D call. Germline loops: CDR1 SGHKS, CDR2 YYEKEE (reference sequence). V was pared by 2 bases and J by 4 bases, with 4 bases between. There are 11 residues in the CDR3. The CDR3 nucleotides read TGTGCCAGCAGCTTTCTGTACGAGCAGTACTTC. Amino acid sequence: CASSFLYEQYF.

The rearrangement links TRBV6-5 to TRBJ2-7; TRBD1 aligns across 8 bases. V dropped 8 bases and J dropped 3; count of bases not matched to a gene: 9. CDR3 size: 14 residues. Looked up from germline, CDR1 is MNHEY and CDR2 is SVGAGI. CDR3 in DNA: TGTGCCAGCGCGGAGACAGGGGTAGGCTACGAGCAGTACTTC. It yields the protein CASAETGVGYEQYF.

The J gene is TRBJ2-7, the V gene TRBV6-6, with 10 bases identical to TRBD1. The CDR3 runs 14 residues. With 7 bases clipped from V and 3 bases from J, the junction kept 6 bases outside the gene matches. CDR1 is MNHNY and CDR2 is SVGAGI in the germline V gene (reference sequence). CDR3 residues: CASKTRTGGYEQYF. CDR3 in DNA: TGTGCCAGCAAAACCAGGACAGGGGGCTACGAGCAGTACTTC.

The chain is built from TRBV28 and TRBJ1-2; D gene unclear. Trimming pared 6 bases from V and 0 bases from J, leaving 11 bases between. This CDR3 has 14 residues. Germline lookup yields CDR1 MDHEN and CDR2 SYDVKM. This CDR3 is CASRGGSSNYGYTF. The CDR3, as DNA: TGTGCCAGCAGGGGAGGCTCTTCTAACTATGGCTACACCTTC.

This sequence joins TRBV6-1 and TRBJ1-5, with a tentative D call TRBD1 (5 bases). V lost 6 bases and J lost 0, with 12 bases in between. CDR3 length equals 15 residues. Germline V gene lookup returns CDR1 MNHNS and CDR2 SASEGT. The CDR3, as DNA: TGTGCCAGCAGCGCGGGGGATTATAGCAATCAGCCCCAGCATTTT. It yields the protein CASSAGDYSNQPQHF.

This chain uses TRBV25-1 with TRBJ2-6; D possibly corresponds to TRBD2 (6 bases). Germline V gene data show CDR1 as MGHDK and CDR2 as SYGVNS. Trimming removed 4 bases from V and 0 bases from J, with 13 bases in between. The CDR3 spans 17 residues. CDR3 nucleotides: TGTGCCAGCAGTGGGGGACTGACGAGCTCTGGGGCCAACGTCCTGACTTTC. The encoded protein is CASSGGLTSSGANVLTF. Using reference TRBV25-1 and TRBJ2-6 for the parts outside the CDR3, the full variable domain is EADIYQTPRYLVIGTGKKITLECSQTMGHDKMYWYQQDPGMELHLIHYSYGVNSTEKGDLSSESTVSRIRTEHFPLTLESARPSHTSQYLCASSGGLTSSGANVLTFGAGSRLTVL.

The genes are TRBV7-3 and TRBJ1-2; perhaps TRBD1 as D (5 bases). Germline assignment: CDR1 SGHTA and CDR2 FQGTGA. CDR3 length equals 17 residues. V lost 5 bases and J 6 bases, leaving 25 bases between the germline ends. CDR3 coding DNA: TGTGCCAGCAGCCCTCACGGGGGGTTAAACTTCGAGCATGGCTACACCTTC. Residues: CASSPHGGLNFEHGYTF.

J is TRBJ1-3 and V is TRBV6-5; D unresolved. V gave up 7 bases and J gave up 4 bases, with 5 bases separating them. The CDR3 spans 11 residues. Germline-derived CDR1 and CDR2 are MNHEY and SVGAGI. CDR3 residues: CASTTGNTIYF. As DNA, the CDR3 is TGTGCCAGCACCACAGGAAACACCATATATTTT.

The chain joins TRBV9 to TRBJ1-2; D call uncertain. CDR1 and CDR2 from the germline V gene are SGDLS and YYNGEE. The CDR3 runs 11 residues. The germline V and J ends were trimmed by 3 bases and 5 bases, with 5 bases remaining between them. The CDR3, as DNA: TGTGCCAGCAGCGCGTTATATGGCTACACCTTC. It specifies CASSALYGYTF.

CDR3 protein: CASYLGGRVTGELFF. The CDR3 DNA reads TGTGCCAGCTACCTCGGGGGGAGAGTCACCGGGGAGCTGTTTTTT. The chain combines TRBV7-2 with TRBJ2-2, with TRBD2 matching 7 bases. There are 15 residues in the CDR3. The germline CDR1 and CDR2 sequences are SGHTA and FQGNSA. Losses at the gene ends were 8 bases for V and 4 bases for J; bases not matched to a gene: 10.